This note documents a single TCR beta chain sequence. This entry is derived from a study of identical twins. Carrying unique molecular identifiers, the cDNA also gained a universal primer site through template switching. TCRdb reanalysed the 5' RACE reads using MiXCR and keeps one entry per CDR3 protein. The sample holds 1.5 million to 2 million distinct CDR3 sequences, under 35% seen once. The V gene's germline CDR1 is SGHAT and CDR2 FQNNGV. The V end lost 5 bases, the J end lost 14 bases, and 16 bases lay between the germline ends. The CDR3 has 12 residues. The sample consisted of cord blood. This clonotype originated in a newborn girl in good health. The chain couples TRBV11-2 to TRBJ2-1; D not certain. CDR3 sequence reads: CASSHGPGLKFF. Here the CDR3 DNA reads TGTGCCAGCAGCCACGGCCCGGGTCTTAAGTTCTTC.